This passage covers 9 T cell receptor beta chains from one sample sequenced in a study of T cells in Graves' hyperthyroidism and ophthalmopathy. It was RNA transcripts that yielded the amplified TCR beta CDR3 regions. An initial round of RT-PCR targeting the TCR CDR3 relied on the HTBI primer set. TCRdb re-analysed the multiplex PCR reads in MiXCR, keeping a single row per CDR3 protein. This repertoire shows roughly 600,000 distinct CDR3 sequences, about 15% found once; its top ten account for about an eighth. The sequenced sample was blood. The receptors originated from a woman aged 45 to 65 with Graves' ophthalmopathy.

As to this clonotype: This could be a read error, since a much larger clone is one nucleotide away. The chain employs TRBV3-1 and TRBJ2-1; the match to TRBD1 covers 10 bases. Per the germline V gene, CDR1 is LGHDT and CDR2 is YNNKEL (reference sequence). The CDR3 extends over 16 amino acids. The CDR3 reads CASSQGQGAVYDEQFF. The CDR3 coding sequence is TGTGCCAGCAGCCAAGGACAGGGGGCCGTCTACGATGAGCAGTTCTTC.

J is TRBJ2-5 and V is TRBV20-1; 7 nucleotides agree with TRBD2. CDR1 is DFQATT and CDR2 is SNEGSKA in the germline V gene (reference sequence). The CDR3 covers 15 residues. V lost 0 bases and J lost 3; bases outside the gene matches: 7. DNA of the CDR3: TGCAGTGCTAGAGATTCTAGCGGAGGGGAAGAGACCCAGTACTTC. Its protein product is CSARDSSGGEETQYF.

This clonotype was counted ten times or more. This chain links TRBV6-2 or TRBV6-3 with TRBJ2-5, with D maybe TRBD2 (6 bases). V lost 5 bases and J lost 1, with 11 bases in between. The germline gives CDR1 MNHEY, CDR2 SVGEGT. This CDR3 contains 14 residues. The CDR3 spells CASSLASVQETQYF. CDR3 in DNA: TGTGCCAGCAGTCTAGCGTCGGTCCAAGAGACCCAGTACTTC.

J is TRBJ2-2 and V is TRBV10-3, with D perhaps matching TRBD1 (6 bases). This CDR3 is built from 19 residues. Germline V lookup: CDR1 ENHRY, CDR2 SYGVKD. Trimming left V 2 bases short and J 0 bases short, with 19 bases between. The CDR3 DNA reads TGTGCCATCAGTGAGAGTCCCCATCCAGAGGGGGCGAACACCGGGGAGCTGTTTTTT. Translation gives CAISESPHPEGANTGELFF.

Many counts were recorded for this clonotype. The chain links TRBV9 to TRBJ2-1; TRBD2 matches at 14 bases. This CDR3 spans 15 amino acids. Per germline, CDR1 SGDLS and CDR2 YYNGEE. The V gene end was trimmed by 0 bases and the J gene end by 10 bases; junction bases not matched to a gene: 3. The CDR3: CASSVGLAGGYEQFF. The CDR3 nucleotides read TGTGCCAGCAGCGTAGGACTAGCGGGAGGGTACGAGCAGTTCTTC.

The CDR3, as DNA: TGCGCCAGCAGAGTTAGCGGGAGGGGACAAGAGACCCAGTACTTC. Translated: CASRVSGRGQETQYF. The J gene is TRBJ2-5, the V gene TRBV4-1; TRBD2 matches 11 bases. The CDR3 loop spans 15 amino acids. After removal of 6 bases from V and 2 bases from J, the junction contained 5 bases not matched to a gene. CDR1 is MGHRA and CDR2 is YSYEKL in the germline V gene.

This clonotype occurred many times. CDR3: CASSQGFPREQYF. The CDR3 DNA reads TGCGCCAGCAGCCAGGGATTCCCGAGGGAGCAGTACTTC. The V and J genes are TRBV4-1 and TRBJ2-7; unclear D gene. This CDR3 comprises 13 residues. Germline V gene data show CDR1 as MGHRA and CDR2 as YSYEKL. Trimming took off 3 bases at V and 7 bases at J, with 13 bases between the two ends.

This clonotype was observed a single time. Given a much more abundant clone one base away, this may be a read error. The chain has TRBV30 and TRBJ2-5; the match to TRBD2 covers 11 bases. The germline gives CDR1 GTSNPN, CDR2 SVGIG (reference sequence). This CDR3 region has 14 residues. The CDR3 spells CAWSLAGGVETLYF. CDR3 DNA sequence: TGTGCCTGGAGCCTAGCGGGAGGTGTAGAGACCCTGTACTTC.

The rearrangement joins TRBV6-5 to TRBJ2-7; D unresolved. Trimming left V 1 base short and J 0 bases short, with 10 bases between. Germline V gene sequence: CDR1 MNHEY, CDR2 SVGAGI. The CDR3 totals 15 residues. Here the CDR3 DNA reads TGTGCCAGCAGTTACTTAGTTACAACCTCCTACGAGCAGTACTTC. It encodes CASSYLVTTSYEQYF.